This T cell receptor (beta chain) was profiled in a study of technical replicates of blood from a handful of donors. The assay was immunoSEQ multiplex PCR, and TCRdb's table has in-frame clones only and misses some. The data show tens of thousands of clones, 92% seen once. The V gene lost 1 base and the J gene lost 0 bases, with 6 bases spanning the gap. This CDR3 is built from 14 residues. The germline CDR1 and CDR2 sequences are SEHNR and FQNEAQ (reference sequence). This sequence originates from a human donor in good health. The chain uses TRBV7-9 and TRBJ1-2; D not resolved. The source material was T cells isolated from PBMCs. CDR3 DNA sequence: TGTGCCAGCAGCTTAGGCGGAGCTAACTATGGCTACACCTTC. This encodes CASSLGGANYGYTF.